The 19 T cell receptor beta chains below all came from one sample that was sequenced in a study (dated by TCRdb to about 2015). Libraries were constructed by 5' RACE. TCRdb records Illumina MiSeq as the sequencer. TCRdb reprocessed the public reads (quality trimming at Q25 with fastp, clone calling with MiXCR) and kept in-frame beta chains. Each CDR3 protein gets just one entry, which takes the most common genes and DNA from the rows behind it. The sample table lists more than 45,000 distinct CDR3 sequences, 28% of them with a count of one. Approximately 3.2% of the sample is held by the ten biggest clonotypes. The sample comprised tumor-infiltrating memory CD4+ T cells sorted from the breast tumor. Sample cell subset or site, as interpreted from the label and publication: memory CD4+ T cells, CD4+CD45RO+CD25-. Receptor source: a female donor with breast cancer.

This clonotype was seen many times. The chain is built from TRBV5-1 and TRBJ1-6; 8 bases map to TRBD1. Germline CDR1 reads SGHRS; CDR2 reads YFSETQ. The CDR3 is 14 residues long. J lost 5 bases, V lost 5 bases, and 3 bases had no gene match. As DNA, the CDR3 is TGCGCCAGCAGTCTACAGGGGGATAATTCACCCCTCCACTTT. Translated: CASSLQGDNSPLHF.

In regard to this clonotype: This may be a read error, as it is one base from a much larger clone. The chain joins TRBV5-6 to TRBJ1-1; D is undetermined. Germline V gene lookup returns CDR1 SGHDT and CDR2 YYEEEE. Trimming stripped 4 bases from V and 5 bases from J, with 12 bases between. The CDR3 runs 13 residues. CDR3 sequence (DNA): TGTGCCAGCAGCGTGTGGGGAGGGACTGAAGCTTTCTTT. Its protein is CASSVWGGTEAFF.

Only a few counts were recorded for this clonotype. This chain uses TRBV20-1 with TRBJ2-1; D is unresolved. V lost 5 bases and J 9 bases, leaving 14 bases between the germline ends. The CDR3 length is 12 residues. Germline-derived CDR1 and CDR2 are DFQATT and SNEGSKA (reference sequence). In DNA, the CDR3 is TGCAGTGCTGGAGTCCCTTTAGCTGAGCAGTTCTTC. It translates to CSAGVPLAEQFF.

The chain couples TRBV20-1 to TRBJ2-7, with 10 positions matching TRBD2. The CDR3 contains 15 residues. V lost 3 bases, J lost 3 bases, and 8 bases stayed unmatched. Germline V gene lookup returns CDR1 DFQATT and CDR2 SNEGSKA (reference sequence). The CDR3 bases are TGCAGTGCTAGTAATCCTAGCGGGAGTAACTACGAGCAGTACTTC. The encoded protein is CSASNPSGSNYEQYF.

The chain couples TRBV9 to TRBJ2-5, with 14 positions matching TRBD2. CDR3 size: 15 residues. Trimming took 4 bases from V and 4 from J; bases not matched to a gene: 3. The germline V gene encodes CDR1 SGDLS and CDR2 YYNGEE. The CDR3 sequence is CASSQGTSGRETQYF. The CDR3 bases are TGTGCCAGCAGCCAGGGGACTAGCGGGAGAGAGACCCAGTACTTC. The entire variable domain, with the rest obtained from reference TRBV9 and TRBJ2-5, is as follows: DSGVTQTPKHLITATGQRVTLRCSPRSGDLSVYWYQQSLDQGLQFLIQYYNGEERAKGNILERFSAQQFPDLHSELNLSSLELGDSALYFCASSQGTSGRETQYFGPGTRLLVL.

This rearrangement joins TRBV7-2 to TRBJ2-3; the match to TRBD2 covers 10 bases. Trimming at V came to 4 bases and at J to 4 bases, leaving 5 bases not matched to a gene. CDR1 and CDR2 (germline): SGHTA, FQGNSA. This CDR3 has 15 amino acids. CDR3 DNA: TGTGCCAGCAGCTCAAACCTAGCGGGAGCAGATACGCAGTATTTT. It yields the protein CASSSNLAGADTQYF.

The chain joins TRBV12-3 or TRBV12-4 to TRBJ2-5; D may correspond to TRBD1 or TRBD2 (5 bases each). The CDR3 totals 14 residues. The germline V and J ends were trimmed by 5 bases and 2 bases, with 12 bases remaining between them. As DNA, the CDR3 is TGTGCCAGCAGTAGAGGGACCCTACAAGAGACCCAGTACTTC. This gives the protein CASSRGTLQETQYF.

In DNA form, the CDR3 reads TGTGCCAGCAGCCAAGATCACCCAGGGGTTAAAACTAGCAATCAGCCCCAGCATTTT. Translation: CASSQDHPGVKTSNQPQHF. J is TRBJ1-5 and V is TRBV3-2; the DNA was not compared with TRBD1, the D call given in the table. TRBV3-2 is a pseudogene. There are 19 residues in the CDR3.

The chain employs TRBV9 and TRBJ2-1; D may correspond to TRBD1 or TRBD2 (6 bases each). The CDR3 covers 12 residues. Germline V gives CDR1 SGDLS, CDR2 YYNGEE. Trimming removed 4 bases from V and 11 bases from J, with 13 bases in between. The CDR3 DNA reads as TGTGCCAGCAGCCTCCTGGGGGGCCAGCAGTTCTTC. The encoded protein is CASSLLGGQQFF.

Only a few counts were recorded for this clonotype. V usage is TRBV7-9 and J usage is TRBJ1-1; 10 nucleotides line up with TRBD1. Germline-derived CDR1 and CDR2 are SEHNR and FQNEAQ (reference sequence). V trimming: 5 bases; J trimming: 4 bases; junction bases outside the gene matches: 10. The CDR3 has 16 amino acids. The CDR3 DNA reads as TGTGCCAGCAGCCCAAGGGGGACAGGGGAGGCCACTGAAGCTTTCTTT. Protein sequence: CASSPRGTGEATEAFF.

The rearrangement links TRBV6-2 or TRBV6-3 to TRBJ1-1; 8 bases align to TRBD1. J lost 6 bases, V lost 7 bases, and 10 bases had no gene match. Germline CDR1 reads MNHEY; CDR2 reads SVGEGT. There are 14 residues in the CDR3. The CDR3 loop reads CASTEQGARPEAFF. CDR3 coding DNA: TGTGCCAGCACGGAGCAGGGGGCGCGACCTGAAGCTTTCTTT.

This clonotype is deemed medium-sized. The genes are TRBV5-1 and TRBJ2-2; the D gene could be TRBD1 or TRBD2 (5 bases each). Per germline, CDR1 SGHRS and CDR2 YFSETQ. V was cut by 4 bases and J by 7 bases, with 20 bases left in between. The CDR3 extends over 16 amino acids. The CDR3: CASSAIPGPPVGELFF. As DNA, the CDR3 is TGCGCCAGCAGCGCGATTCCGGGACCACCTGTCGGGGAGCTGTTTTTT.

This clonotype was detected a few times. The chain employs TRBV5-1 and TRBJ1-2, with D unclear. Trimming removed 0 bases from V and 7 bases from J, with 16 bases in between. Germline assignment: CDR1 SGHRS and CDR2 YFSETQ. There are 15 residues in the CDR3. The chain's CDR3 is CASSLAGGEASGYTF. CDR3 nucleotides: TGCGCCAGCAGCTTGGCGGGCGGGGAGGCGAGTGGCTACACCTTC.

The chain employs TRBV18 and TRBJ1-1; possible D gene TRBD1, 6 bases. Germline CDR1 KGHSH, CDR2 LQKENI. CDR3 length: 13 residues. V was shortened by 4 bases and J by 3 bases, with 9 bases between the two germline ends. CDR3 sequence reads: CASSQGGDTEAFF. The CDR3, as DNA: TGTGCCAGCTCACAAGGGGGGGACACTGAAGCTTTCTTT.

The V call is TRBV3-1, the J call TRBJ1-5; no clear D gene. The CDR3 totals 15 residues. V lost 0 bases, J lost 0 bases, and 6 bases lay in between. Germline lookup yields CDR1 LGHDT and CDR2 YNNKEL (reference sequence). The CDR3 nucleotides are TGTGCCAGCAGCCAAGAGTGGGGTAGCAATCAGCCCCAGCATTTT. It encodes CASSQEWGSNQPQHF.

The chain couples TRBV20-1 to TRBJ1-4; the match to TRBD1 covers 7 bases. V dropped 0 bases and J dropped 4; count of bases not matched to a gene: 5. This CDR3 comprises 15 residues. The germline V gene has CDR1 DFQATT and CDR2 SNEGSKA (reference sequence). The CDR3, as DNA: TGCAGTGCTAGAGATAGGGGACAGAGTAATGAAAAACTGTTTTTT. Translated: CSARDRGQSNEKLFF.

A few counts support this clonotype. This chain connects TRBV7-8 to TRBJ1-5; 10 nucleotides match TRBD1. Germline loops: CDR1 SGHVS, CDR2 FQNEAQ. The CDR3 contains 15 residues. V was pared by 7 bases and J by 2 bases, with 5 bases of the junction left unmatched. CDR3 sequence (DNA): TGTGCCAGCACCACGGACAGGGGGGGCAATCAGCCCCAGCATTTT. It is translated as CASTTDRGGNQPQHF.

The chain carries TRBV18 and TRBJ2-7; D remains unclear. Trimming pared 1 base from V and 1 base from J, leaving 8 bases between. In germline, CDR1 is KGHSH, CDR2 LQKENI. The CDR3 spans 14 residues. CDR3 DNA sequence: TGTGCCAGCTCACCACAGAAGGGTTCCTACGAGCAGTACTTC. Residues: CASSPQKGSYEQYF.

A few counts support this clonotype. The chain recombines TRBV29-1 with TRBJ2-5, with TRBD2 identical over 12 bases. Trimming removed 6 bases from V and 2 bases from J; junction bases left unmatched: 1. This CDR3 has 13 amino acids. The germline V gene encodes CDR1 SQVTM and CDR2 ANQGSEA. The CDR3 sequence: CSVLAGGQETQYF. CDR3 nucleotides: TGCAGCGTCCTAGCGGGAGGGCAAGAGACCCAGTACTTC.